This T cell receptor beta chain comes out of a study of cytomegalovirus exposure and HLA in healthy donors. The PCR employed 60 Vbeta primers together with 13 Jbeta primers. The authors' processing: Later analysis identified approximately 88 million unique TCR beta chains, some 10 million shared. Only in-frame clones appear in the TCRdb table, and some are missing; sequencing was by immunoSEQ multiplex PCR. V, J and clone size derive from that table, while D and trimming were established from the DNA sequence. The sample lists 150,000 to 200,000 clones; roughly 77% were seen once. Germline V gives CDR1 MNHEY, CDR2 SVGAGI. V gave up 2 bases and J gave up 1 base, with 2 bases separating them. The CDR3 extends over 12 amino acids.

The rearrangement links TRBV6-5 to TRBJ1-1; unclear D gene. Specimen: PBMCs. The sequence was collected from a woman aged 25 to 39 in good health and CMV-seronegative. The DNA of the CDR3 is TGTGCCAGCAGTTACCGGAACACTGAAGCTTTCTTT. This codes for CASSYRNTEAFF.